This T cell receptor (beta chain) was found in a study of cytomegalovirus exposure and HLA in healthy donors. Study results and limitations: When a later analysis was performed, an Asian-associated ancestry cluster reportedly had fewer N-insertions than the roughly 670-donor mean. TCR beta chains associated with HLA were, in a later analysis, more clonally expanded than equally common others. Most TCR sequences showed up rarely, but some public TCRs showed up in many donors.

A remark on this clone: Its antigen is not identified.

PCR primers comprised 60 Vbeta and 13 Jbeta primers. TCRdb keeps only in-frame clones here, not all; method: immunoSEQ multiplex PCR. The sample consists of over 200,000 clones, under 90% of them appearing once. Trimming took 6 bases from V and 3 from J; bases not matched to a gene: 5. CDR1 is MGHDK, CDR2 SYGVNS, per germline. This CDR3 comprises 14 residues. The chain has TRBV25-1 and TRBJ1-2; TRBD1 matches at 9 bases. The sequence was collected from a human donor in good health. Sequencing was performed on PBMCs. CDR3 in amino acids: CASRGQGDDYGYTF. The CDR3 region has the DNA TGTGCCAGCAGGGGACAGGGAGACGACTATGGCTACACCTTC.